A selection of T cell receptor beta chains follows, all from one sample in a study of T cell repertoires in cytomegalovirus infection. TCRdb re-derived calls from the reads in MiXCR, one entry per CDR3 protein. This sample has some 400,000 distinct CDR3 sequences, with around 18% found just once. Specimen: PBMCs. The receptors derive from a human donor in good health (CMV status not recorded). Some clones in this sample may be carry-over from other donors' samples. Both conserved end residues are part of each CDR3. D genes are given only for firm matches. Where a row states a size, it is once, few, many or the class of an expanded clone; other rows omit it.

j_gene,d_gene,abundance,v_gene,CDR3aa,CDR3nt
TRBJ2-3,TRBD1,many,TRBV7-2,CATGQGISTDTQYF,TGTGCCACCGGACAGGGGATAAGCACAGATACGCAGTATTTT
TRBJ1-5,-,-,TRBV20-1,CSARRGGNQPQHF,TGCAGTGCTAGAAGGGGCGGCAATCAGCCCCAGCATTTT
TRBJ1-1,TRBD1,few,TRBV10-3,CAISGGTEAFF,TGTGCCATCTCAGGGGGGACTGAAGCTTTCTTT
TRBJ1-1,-,-,TRBV20-1,CSARRRATEAFF,TGCAGTGCTAGACGCAGGGCCACTGAAGCTTTCTTT
TRBJ2-3,TRBD2,-,TRBV20-1,CSARRTSGRATLNHTQYF,TGCAGTGCTAGACGGACTAGCGGGAGGGCTACCCTTAATCATACGCAGTATTTT
TRBJ1-3,-,few,TRBV10-2,CASRAAGNTIYF,TGCGCCAGCCGGGCAGCTGGAAACACCATATATTTT
TRBJ2-5,TRBD1,few,TRBV20-1,CSASQGQGQTQYF,TGCAGTGCTAGCCAGGGACAGGGTCAGACCCAGTACTTC
TRBJ2-1,-,few,TRBV20-1,CSAVRGSYNEQFF,TGCAGTGCCGTGAGGGGCTCCTACAATGAGCAGTTCTTC
TRBJ2-4,TRBD2,few,TRBV7-8,CASSLQTSDKNIQYF,TGTGCCAGCAGCCTCCAGACTAGCGACAAAAACATTCAGTACTTC
TRBJ1-1,-,few,TRBV7-2,CASSLRGGRITEAFF,TGTGCCAGCAGTCTCCGAGGGGGGCGAATCACTGAAGCTTTCTTT
TRBJ2-1,TRBD1,-,TRBV12-5,CASGTGDLTAEQFF,TGTGCTAGTGGGACAGGGGACCTAACGGCCGAGCAGTTCTTC
TRBJ1-1,-,few,TRBV12-3/TRBV12-4,CASSIGDGNAEAFF,TGTGCCAGCAGTATCGGAGACGGGAACGCTGAAGCTTTCTTT
TRBJ2-1,-,-,TRBV11-2,CASSSASVYNEQFF,TGTGCCAGCAGCTCGGCTAGCGTCTACAATGAGCAGTTCTTC
TRBJ2-3,TRBD2,few,TRBV18,CASSRTSGRDTQYF,TGTGCCAGCTCACGGACTAGCGGACGAGATACGCAGTATTTT
TRBJ1-1,TRBD1,few,TRBV6-5,CASSYGTLTGAQEAFF,TGTGCCAGCAGTTACGGGACTCTGACAGGGGCGCAAGAAGCTTTCTTT
TRBJ2-2,TRBD2,-,TRBV19,CASSAHGGRRGTGELFF,TGTGCCAGTAGCGCCCACGGCGGGAGGAGGGGCACCGGGGAGCTGTTTTTT
TRBJ1-3,-,few,TRBV6-2/TRBV6-3,CASSYRPSSGNTIYF,TGTGCCAGCAGTTACCGGCCAAGCTCTGGAAACACCATATATTTT
TRBJ2-7,-,-,TRBV20-1,CSASGIDRSYEQYF,TGCAGTGCCTCCGGAATTGACAGATCATACGAGCAGTACTTC
TRBJ2-2,-,-,TRBV5-1,CASSPEFSGELFF,TGCGCCAGCAGCCCGGAATTTTCCGGGGAGCTGTTTTTT
TRBJ1-5,-,many,TRBV7-8,CASSSRGSVWPQHF,TGTGCCAGCAGCTCACGAGGGTCGGTTTGGCCCCAGCATTTT
TRBJ1-1,-,-,TRBV5-4,CASARGSGTEAFF,TGTGCCAGTGCGAGGGGATCGGGCACTGAAGCTTTCTTT
TRBJ1-2,-,-,TRBV20-1,CSARATGPTDYGYTF,TGCAGTGCTAGAGCCACAGGGCCGACTGACTATGGCTACACCTTC
TRBJ2-4,-,-,TRBV28,CASMGVAKNIQYF,TGTGCCAGCATGGGGGTAGCCAAAAACATTCAGTACTTC
TRBJ2-3,TRBD2,many,TRBV7-2,CASSLPGGSTDTQYF,TGTGCCAGCAGCTTACCGGGAGGGAGCACAGATACGCAGTATTTT
TRBJ2-3,-,-,TRBV5-3,CASSSDSNTQYF,TGTGCCAGCAGTTCGGACAGTAATACGCAGTATTTT
TRBJ2-7,TRBD2,few,TRBV20-1,CSATPGTRDEQYF,TGCAGTGCTACCCCTGGGACTAGGGACGAGCAGTACTTC